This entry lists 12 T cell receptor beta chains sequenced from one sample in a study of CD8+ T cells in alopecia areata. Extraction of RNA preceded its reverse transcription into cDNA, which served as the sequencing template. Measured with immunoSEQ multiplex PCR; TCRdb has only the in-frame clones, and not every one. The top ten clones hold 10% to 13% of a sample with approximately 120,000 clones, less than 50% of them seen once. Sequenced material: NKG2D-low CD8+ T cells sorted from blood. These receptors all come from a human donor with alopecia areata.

CDR3 nucleotides: TGTGCCACAGAGACAGGGGTCGGGGCCAACGTCCTGACTTTC. This codes for CATETGVGANVLTF. The J gene is TRBJ2-6, the V gene TRBV28, with 8 bases identical to TRBD1. The germline V gene has CDR1 MDHEN and CDR2 SYDVKM. The CDR3 covers 14 residues. Unmatched junction bases numbered 6, after V lost 10 bases and J lost 4 bases.

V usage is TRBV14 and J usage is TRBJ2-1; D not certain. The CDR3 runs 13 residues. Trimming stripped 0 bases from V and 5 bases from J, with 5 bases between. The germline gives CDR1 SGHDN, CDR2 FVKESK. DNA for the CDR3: TGTGCCAGCAGCCAAGATTACAACAATGAGCAGTTCTTC. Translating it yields CASSQDYNNEQFF.

This CDR3 is CASLPRDSPYEQYF. The CDR3, as DNA: TGTGCCAGCTTACCAAGGGACAGCCCCTACGAGCAGTACTTC. This rearrangement joins TRBV28 to TRBJ2-7; 7 bases align to TRBD1. V lost 8 bases to trimming and J lost 2 bases; unmatched junction nucleotides: 9. The CDR3 contains 14 residues. Germline V CDR1 and CDR2: MDHEN, SYDVKM. Filled out from reference TRBV28 and TRBJ2-7, the complete variable domain reads DVKVTQSSRYLVKRTGEKVFLECVQDMDHENMFWYRQDPGLGLRLIYFSYDVKMKEKGDIPEGYSVSREKKERFSLILESASTNQTSMYLCASLPRDSPYEQYFGPGTRLTVT.

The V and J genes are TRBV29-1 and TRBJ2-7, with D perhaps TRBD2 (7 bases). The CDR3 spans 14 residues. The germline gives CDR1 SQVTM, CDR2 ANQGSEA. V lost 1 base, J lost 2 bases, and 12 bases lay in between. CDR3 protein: CSVEVGGPTYEQYF. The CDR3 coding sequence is TGCAGCGTTGAAGTCGGGGGGCCCACCTACGAGCAGTACTTC.

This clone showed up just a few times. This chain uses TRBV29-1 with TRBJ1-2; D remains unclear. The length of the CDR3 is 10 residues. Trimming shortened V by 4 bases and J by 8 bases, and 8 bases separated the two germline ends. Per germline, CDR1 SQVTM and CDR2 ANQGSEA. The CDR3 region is CSVGELGYTF. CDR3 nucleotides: TGCAGCGTTGGAGAGTTAGGCTACACCTTC.

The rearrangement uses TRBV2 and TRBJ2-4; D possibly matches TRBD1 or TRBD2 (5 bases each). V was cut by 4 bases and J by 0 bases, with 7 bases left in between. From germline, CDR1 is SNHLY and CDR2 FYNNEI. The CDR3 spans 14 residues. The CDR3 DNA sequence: TGTGCCAGCAGTGGGGACGGAGCCAAAAACATTCAGTACTTC. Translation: CASSGDGAKNIQYF.

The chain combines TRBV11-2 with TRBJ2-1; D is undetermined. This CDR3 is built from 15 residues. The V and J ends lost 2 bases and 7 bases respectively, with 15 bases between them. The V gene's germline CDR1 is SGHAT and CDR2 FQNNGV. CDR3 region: CASSLYAEIVNEQFF. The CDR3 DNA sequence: TGTGCCAGCAGCTTATATGCAGAGATTGTGAATGAGCAGTTCTTC.

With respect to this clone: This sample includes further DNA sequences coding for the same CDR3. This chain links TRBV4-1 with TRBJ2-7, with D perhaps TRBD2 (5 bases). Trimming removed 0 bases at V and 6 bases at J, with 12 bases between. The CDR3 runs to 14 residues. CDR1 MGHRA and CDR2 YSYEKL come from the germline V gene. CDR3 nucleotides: TGCGCCAGCAGCCAAGATGGTAGGGCGGGCGAGCAGTACTTC. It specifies CASSQDGRAGEQYF.

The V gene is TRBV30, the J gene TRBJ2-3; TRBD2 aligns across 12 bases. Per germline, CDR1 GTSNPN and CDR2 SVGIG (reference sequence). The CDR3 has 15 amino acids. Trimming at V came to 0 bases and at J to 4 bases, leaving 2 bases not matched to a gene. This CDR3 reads CAWSVLAGGADTQYF. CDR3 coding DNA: TGTGCCTGGAGTGTACTAGCGGGGGGCGCAGATACGCAGTATTTT.

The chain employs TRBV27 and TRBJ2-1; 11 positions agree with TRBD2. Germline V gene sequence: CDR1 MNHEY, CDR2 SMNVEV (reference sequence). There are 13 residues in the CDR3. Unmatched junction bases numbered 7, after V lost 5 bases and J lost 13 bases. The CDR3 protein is CASSRLAGRPQFF. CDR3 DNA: TGTGCCAGCAGTCGACTAGCGGGAAGGCCCCAGTTCTTC.

The CDR3 region has the DNA TGTGCCAGCAGCTCTGGACTTTCCCTGGGCGAGCAGTACTTC. It translates to CASSSGLSLGEQYF. The rearrangement links TRBV5-5 to TRBJ2-7; maybe TRBD2 (5 bases). Germline loops: CDR1 SGHKS, CDR2 YYEKEE (reference sequence). The CDR3 runs 14 residues. Between the trimmed V and J ends, which lost 3 bases and 6 bases, there was a span of 16 bases. Full variable domain (remainder filled in from reference TRBV5-5 and TRBJ2-7): DAGVTQSPTHLIKTRGQQVTLRCSPISGHKSVSWYQQVLGQGPQFIFQYYEKEERGRGNFPDRFSARQFPNYSSELNVNALLLGDSALYLCASSSGLSLGEQYFGPGTRLTVT.

In DNA form, the CDR3 reads TGTGCCAGCAGTTTTGGCTCTTTCAATCAGCCCCAGCATTTT. This gives the protein CASSFGSFNQPQHF. The genes are TRBV27 and TRBJ1-5, with D hard to call. CDR1 and CDR2 (germline): MNHEY, SMNVEV (reference sequence). Trimming took 3 bases from V and 3 from J, leaving 9 bases between them. The CDR3 contains 14 residues.